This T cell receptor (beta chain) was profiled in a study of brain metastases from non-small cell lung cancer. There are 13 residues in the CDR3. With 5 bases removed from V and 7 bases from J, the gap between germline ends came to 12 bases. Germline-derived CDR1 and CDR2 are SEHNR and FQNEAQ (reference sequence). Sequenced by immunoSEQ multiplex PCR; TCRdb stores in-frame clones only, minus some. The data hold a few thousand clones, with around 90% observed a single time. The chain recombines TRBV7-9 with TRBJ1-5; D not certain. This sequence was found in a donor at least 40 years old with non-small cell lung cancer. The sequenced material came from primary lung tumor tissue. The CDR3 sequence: CASSEGSRQPQHF. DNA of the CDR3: TGTGCCAGCAGCGAAGGGAGCCGGCAGCCCCAGCATTTT.